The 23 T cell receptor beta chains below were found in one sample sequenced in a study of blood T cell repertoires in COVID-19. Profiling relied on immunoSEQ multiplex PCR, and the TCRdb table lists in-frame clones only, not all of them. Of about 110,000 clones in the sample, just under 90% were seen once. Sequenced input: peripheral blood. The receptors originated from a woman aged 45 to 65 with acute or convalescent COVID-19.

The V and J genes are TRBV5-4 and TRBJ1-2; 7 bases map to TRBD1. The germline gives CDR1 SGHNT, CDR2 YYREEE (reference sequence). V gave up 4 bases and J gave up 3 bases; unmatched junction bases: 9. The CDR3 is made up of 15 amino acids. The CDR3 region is CASSPRQGRDYGYTF. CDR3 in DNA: TGTGCCAGCAGCCCAAGACAGGGACGAGACTATGGCTACACCTTC.

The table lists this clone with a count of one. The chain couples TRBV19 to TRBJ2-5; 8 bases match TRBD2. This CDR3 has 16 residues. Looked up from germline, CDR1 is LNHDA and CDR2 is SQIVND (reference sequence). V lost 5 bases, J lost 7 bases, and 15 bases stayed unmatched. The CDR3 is CASSSPGRTSRGTQYF. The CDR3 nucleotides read TGTGCCAGTAGTTCCCCTGGCAGGACTAGCAGGGGGACCCAGTACTTC.

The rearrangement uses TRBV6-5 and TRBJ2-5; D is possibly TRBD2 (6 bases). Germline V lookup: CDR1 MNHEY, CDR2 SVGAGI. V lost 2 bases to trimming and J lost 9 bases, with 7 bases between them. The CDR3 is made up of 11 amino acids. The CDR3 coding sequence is TGTGCCAGCAGTTACGGAGGGCCCCAGTACTTC. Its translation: CASSYGGPQYF.

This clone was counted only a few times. The CDR3 is CASSWTTLGTDTQYF. CDR3 in DNA: TGTGCCAGCAGTTGGACTACTTTGGGCACAGATACGCAGTATTTT. The chain couples TRBV3-1 (or the pseudogene TRBV3-2) to TRBJ2-3; weak D call: TRBD2 (6 bases). Germline V gene sequence: CDR1 LGHDT, CDR2 YNNKEL (reference sequence). V was trimmed by 6 bases and J by 1 base, leaving 14 bases between them. The CDR3 spans 15 residues.

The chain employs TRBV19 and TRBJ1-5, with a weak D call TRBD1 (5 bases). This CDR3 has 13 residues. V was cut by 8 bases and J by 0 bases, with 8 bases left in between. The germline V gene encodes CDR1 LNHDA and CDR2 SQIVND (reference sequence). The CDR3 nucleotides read TGTGCCAGTCGGGGGTATAGCAATCAGCCCCAGCATTTT. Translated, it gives CASRGYSNQPQHF. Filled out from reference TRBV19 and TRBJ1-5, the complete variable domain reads DGGITQSPKYLFRKEGQNVTLSCEQNLNHDAMYWYRQDPGQGLRLIYYSQIVNDFQKGDIAEGYSVSREKKESFPLTVTSAQKNPTAFYLCASRGYSNQPQHFGDGTRLSIL.

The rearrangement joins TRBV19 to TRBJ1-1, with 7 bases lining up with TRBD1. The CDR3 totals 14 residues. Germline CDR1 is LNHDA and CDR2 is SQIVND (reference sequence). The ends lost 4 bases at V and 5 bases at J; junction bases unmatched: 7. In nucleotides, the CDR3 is TGTGCCAGTAGTAGACAGGGAAGAGGAACTGAAGCTTTCTTT. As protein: CASSRQGRGTEAFF.

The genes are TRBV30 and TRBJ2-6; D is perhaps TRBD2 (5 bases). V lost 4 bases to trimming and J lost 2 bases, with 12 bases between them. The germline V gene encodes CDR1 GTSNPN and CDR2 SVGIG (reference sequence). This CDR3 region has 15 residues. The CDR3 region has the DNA TGTGCCTGGACCCCCCGGGGTACTGGGGCCAACGTCCTGACTTTC. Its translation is CAWTPRGTGANVLTF.

The CDR3 sequence: CATSPTIIDEQFF. The DNA for the CDR3 is TGTGCCACCTCCCCCACAATTATCGATGAGCAGTTCTTC. V and J are TRBV6-5 and TRBJ2-1; D gene ambiguous. V lost 10 bases, J lost 8 bases, and 18 bases lay in between. This CDR3 has 13 amino acids. CDR1 and CDR2 (germline): MNHEY, SVGAGI.

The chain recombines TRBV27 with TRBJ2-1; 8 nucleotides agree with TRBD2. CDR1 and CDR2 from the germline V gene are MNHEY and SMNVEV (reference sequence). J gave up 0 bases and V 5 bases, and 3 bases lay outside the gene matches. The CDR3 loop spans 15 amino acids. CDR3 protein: CASSISGTSYNEQFF. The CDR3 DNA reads TGTGCCAGCAGTATTAGCGGGACCTCCTACAATGAGCAGTTCTTC.

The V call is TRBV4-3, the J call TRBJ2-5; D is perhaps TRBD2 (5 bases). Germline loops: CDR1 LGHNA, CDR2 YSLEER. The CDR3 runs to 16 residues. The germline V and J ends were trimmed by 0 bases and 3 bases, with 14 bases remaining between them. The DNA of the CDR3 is TGCGCCAGCAGCCAAGATTTCAGTGGGGAGAAAGAGACCCAGTACTTC. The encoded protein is CASSQDFSGEKETQYF.

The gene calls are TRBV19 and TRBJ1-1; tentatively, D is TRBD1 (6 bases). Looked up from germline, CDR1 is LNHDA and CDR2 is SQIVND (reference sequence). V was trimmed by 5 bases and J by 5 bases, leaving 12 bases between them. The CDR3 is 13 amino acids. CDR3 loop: CASSLDRRTEAFF. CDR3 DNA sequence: TGTGCCAGTAGTCTGGACAGAAGAACTGAAGCTTTCTTT. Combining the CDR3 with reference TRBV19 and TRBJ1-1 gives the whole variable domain DGGITQSPKYLFRKEGQNVTLSCEQNLNHDAMYWYRQDPGQGLRLIYYSQIVNDFQKGDIAEGYSVSREKKESFPLTVTSAQKNPTAFYLCASSLDRRTEAFFGQGTRLTVV.

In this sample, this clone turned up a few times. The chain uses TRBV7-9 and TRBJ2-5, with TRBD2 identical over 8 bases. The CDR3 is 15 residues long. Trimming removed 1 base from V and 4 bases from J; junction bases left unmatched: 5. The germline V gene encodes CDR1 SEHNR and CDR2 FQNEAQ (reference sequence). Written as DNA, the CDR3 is TGTGCCAGCAGCTTAGGGGGACTAGGGGGAGAGACCCAGTACTTC. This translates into CASSLGGLGGETQYF.

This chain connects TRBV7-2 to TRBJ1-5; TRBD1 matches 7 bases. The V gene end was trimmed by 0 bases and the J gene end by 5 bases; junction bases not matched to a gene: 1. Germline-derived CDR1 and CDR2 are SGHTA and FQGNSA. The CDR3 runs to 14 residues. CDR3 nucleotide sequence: TGTGCCAGCAGCTTAGCCAGGGGGTATCAGCCCCAGCATTTT. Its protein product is CASSLARGYQPQHF.

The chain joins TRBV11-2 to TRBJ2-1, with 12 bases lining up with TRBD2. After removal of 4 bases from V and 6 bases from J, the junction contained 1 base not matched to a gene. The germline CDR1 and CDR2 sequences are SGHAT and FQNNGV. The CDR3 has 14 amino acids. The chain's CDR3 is CASSWGLAGNEQFF. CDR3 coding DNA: TGTGCCAGCAGCTGGGGACTAGCGGGCAATGAGCAGTTCTTC.

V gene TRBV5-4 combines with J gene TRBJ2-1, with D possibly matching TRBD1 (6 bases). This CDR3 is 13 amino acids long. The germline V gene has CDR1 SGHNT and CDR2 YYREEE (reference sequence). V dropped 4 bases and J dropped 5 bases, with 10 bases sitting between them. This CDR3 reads CASSPDSNNEQFF. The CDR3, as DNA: TGTGCCAGCAGCCCGGACAGCAACAATGAGCAGTTCTTC.

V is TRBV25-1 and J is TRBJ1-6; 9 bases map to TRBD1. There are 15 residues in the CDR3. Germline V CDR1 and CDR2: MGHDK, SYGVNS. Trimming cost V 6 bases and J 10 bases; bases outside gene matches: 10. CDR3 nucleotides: TGTGCCAGCAGGCAGACGGGACAGGGAGCATCACCCCTCCACTTT. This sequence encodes CASRQTGQGASPLHF.

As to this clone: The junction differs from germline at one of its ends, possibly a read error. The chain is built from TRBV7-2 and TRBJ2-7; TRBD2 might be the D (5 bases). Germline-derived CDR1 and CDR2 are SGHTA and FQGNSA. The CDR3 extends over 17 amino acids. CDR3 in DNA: TGTGCCGGCAGCCCTCGCGGAGGTACCTATAAAACCTACGAGCAGTACTTC. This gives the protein CAGSPRGGTYKTYEQYF.

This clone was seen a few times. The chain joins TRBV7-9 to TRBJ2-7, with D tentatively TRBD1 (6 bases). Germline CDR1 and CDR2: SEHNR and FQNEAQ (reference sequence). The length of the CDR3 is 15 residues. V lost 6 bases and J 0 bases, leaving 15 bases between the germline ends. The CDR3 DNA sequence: TGTGCCAGCAGTTTTACAGGGATTCTCTCCTACGAGCAGTACTTC. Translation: CASSFTGILSYEQYF.

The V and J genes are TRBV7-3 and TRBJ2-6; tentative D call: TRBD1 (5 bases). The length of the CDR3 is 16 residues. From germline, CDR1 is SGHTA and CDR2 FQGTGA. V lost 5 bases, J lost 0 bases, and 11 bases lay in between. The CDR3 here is CASSLGALSGANVLTF. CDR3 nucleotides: TGTGCCAGCAGCCTTGGGGCCCTCTCTGGGGCCAACGTCCTGACTTTC.

The chain's CDR3 is CASSPTGNYGYTF. Here the CDR3 DNA reads TGCGCCAGCAGTCCGACAGGGAACTATGGCTACACCTTC. The V gene is TRBV5-1, the J gene TRBJ1-2; TRBD1 matches at 7 bases. Germline lookup yields CDR1 SGHRS and CDR2 YFSETQ. Trimming removed 5 bases from V and 2 bases from J; junction bases left unmatched: 3. The CDR3 runs to 13 residues.

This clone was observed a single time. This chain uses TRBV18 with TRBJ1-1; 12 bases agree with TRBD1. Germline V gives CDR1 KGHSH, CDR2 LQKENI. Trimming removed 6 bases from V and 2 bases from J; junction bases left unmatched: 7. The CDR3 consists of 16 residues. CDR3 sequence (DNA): TGTGCCAGCTCGTTCCCGGGACAGGGGGCCAACACTGAAGCTTTCTTT. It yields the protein CASSFPGQGANTEAFF.

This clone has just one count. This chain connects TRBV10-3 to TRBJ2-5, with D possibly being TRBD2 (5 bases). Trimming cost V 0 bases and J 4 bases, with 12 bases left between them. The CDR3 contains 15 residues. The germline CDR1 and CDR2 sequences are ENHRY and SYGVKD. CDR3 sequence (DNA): TGTGCCATCAGTGAGTCGATGGATCGGGGAGAGACCCAGTACTTC. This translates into CAISESMDRGETQYF.

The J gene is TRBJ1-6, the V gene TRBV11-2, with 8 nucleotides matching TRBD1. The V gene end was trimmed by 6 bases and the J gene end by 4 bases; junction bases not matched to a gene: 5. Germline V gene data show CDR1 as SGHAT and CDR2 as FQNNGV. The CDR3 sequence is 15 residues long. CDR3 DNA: TGTGCCAGCAGTCTTACAGGGGGTTATAATTCACCCCTCCACTTT. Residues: CASSLTGGYNSPLHF.